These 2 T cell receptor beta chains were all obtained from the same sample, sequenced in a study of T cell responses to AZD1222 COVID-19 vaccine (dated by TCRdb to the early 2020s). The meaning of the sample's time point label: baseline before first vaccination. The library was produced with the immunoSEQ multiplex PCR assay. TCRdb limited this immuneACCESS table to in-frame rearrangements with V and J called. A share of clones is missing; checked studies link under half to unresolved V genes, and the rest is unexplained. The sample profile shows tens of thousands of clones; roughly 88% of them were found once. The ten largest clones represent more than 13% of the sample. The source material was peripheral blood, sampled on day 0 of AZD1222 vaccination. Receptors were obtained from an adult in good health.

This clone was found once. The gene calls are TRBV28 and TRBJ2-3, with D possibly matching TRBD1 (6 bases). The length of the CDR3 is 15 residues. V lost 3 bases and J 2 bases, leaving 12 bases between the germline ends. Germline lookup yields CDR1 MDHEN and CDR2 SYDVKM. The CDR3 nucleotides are TGTGCCAGCAGTTTGCAGGGGTCCGCCACAGATACGCAGTATTTT. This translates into CASSLQGSATDTQYF.

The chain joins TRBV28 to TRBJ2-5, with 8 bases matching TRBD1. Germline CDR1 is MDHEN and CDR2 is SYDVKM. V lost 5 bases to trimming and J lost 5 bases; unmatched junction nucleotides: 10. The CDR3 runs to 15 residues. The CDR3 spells CASSRADRDSETQYF. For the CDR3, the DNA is TGTGCCAGCAGTCGCGCGGACAGGGATTCTGAGACCCAGTACTTC. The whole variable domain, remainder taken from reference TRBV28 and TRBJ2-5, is DVKVTQSSRYLVKRTGEKVFLECVQDMDHENMFWYRQDPGLGLRLIYFSYDVKMKEKGDIPEGYSVSREKKERFSLILESASTNQTSMYLCASSRADRDSETQYFGPGTRLLVL.